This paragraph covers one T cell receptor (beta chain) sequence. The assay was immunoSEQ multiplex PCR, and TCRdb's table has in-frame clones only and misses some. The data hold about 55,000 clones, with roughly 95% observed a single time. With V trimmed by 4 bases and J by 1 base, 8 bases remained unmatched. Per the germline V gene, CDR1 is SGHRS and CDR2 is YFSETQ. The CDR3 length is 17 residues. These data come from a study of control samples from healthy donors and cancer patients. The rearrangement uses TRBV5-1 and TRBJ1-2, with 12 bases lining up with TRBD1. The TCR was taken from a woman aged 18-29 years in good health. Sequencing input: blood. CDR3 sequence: CASSMGQGAFLNYGYTF. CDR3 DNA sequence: TGCGCCAGCAGCATGGGACAGGGGGCATTCCTTAACTATGGCTACACCTTC.